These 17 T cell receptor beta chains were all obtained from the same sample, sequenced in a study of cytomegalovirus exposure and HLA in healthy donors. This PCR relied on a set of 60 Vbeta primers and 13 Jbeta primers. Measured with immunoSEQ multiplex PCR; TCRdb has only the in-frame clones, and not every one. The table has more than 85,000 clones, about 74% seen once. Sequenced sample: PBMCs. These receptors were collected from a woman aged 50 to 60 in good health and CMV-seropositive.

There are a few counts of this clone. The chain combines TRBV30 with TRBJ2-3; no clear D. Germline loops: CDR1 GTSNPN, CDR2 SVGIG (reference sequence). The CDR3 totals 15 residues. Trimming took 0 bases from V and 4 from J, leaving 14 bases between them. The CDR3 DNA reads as TGTGCCTGGAGTGTACCGATGGCGGTCTCAGATACGCAGTATTTT. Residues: CAWSVPMAVSDTQYF. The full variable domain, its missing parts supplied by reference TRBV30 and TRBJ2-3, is SQTIHQWPATLVQPVGSPLSLECTVEGTSNPNLYWYRQAAGRGLQLLFYSVGIGQISSEVPQNLSASRPQDRQFILSSKKLLLSDSGFYLCAWSVPMAVSDTQYFGPGTRLTVL.

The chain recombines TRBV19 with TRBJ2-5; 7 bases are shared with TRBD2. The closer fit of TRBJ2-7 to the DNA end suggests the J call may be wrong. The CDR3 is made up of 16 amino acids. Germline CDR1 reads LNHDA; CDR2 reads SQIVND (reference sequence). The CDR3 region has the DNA TGTGCCAGTAGTGATCGCGGCCGCGGGAGAGGATACGAGCAGTACTTC. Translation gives CASSDRGRGRGYEQYF.

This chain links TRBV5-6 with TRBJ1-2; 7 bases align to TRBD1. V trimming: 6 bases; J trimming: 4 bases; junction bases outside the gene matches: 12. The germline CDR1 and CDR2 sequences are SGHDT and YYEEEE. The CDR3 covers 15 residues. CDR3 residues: CASTATGVPPYGYTF. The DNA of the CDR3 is TGTGCCAGCACCGCTACAGGGGTCCCCCCCTATGGCTACACCTTC. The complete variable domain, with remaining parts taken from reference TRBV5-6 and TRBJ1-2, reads DAGVTQSPTHLIKTRGQQVTLRCSPKSGHDTVSWYQQALGQGPQFIFQYYEEEERQRGNFPDRFSGHQFPNYSSELNVNALLLGDSALYLCASTATGVPPYGYTFGSGTRLTVV.

CDR3 bases: TGTGCCAGCAGCTCAAGTCAGGGTGGGAGGTCTAACTATGGCTACACCTTC. It yields the protein CASSSSQGGRSNYGYTF. The J gene is TRBJ1-2, the V gene TRBV11-2; D might be TRBD1 (5 bases). From germline, CDR1 is SGHAT and CDR2 FQNNGV. The CDR3 totals 17 residues. Trimming stripped 4 bases from V and 0 bases from J, with 18 bases between. The whole variable domain, filled in from reference TRBV11-2 and TRBJ1-2, reads EAGVAQSPRYKIIEKRQSVAFWCNPISGHATLYWYQQILGQGPKLLIQFQNNGVVDDSQLPKDRFSAERLKGVDSTLKIQPAKLEDSAVYLCASSSSQGGRSNYGYTFGSGTRLTVV.

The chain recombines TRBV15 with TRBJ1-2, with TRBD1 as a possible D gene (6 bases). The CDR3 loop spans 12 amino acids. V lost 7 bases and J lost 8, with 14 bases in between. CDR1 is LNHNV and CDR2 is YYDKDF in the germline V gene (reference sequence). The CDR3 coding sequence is TGTGCCACCATCCAGGGGCTCGGGGGCTACACCTTC. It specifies CATIQGLGGYTF.

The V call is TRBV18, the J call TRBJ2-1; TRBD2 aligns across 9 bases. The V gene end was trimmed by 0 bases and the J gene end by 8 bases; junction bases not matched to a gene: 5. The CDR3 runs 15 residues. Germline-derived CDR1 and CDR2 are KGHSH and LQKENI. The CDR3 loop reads CASSPPLAGTYEQFF. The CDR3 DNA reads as TGTGCCAGCTCACCACCTCTAGCGGGAACGTATGAGCAGTTCTTC.

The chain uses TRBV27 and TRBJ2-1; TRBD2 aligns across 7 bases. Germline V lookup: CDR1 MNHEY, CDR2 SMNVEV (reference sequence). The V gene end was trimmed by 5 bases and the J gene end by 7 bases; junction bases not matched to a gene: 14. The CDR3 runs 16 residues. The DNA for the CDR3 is TGTGCCAGCAGTCCCACCTGGAGCGGGAAAGGTAATGAGCAGTTCTTC. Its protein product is CASSPTWSGKGNEQFF.

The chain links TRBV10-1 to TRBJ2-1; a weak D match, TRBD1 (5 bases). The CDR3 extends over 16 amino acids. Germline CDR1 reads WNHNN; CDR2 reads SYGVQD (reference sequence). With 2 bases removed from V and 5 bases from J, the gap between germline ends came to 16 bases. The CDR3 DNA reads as TGCGCCAGCAGTGAGCCGGTAGGCAGGGCCGACAATGAGCAGTTCTTC. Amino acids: CASSEPVGRADNEQFF.

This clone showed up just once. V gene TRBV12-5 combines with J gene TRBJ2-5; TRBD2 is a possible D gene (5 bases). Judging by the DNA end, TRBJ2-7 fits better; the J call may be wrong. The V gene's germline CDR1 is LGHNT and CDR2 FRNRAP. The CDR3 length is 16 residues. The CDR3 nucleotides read TGTGCTAGTGCCCGAACCTTATCGGGCCAGCGGCACGAGCAGTACTTC. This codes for CASARTLSGQRHEQYF.

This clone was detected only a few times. CDR3 DNA sequence: TGTGCCAGCAGCCAAGTAACCCCCCAAGCCGGTGGCTACACCTTC. It codes for CASSQVTPQAGGYTF. The chain has TRBV14 and TRBJ1-2, with D uncertain. This CDR3 is 15 amino acids long. Germline V gives CDR1 SGHDN, CDR2 FVKESK. Trimming stripped 1 base from V and 7 bases from J, with 16 bases between.

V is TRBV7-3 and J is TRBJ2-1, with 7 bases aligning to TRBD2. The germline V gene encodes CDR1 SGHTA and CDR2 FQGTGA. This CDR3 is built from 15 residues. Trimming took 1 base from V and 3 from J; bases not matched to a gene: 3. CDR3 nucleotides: TGTGCCAGCAGCTTAAGCGGGAGCGTCTACAATGAGCAGTTCTTC. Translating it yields CASSLSGSVYNEQFF. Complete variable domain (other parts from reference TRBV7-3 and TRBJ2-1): GAGVSQTPSNKVTEKGKYVELRCDPISGHTALYWYRQSLGQGPEFLIYFQGTGAADDSGLPNDRFFAVRPEGSVSTLKIQRTERGDSAVYLCASSLSGSVYNEQFFGPGTRLTVL.

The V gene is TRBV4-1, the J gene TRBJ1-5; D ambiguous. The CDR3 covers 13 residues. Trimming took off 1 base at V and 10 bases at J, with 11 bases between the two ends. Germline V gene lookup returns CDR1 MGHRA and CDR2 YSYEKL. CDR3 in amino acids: CASSQVPTSPQHF. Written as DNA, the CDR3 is TGCGCCAGCAGCCAAGTCCCTACTTCTCCCCAGCATTTT.

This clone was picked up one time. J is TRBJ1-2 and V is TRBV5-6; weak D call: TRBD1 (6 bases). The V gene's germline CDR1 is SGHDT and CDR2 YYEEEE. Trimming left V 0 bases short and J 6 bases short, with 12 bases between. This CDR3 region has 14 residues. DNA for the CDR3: TGTGCCAGCAGCTTGGACAGGGTAGCCCATGGCTACACCTTC. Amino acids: CASSLDRVAHGYTF. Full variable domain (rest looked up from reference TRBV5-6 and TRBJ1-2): DAGVTQSPTHLIKTRGQQVTLRCSPKSGHDTVSWYQQALGQGPQFIFQYYEEEERQRGNFPDRFSGHQFPNYSSELNVNALLLGDSALYLCASSLDRVAHGYTFGSGTRLTVV.

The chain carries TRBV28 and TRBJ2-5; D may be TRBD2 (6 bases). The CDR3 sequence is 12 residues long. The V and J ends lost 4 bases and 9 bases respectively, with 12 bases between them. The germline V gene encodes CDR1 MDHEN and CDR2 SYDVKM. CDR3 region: CASSSPPGAQYF. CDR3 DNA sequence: TGTGCCAGCAGTTCCCCCCCGGGAGCCCAGTACTTC.

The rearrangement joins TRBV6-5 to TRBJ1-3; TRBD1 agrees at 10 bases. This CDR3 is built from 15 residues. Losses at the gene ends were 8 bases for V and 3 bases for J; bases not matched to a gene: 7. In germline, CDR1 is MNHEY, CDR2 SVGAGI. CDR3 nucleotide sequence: TGTGCCAGCTGGAGGGGGACAGGGGTTGGAAACACCATATATTTT. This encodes CASWRGTGVGNTIYF.

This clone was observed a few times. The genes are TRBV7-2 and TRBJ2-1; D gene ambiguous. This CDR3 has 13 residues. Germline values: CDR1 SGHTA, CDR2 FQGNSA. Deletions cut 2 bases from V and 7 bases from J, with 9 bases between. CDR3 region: CASSLKSGNEQFF. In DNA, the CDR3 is TGTGCCAGCAGCTTAAAATCCGGTAATGAGCAGTTCTTC.

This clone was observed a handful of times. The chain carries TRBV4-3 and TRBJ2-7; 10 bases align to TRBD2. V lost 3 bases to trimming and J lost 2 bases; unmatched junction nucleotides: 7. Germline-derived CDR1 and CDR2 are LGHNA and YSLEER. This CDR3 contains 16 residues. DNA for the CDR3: TGCGCCAGCAGCCAGGGGCTTCTAGCGGGAGCCTACGAGCAGTACTTC. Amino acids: CASSQGLLAGAYEQYF.